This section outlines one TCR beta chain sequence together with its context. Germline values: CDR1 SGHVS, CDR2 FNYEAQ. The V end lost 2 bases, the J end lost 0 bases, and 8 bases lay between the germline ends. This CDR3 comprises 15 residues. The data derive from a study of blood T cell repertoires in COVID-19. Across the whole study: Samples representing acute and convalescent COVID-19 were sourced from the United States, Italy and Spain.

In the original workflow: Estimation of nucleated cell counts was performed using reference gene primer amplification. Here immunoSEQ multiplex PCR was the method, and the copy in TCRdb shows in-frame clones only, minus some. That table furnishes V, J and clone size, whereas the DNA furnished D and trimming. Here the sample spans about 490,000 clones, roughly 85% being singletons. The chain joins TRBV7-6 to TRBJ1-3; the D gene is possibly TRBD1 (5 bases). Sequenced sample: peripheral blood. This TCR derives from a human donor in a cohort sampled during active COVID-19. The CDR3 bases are TGTGCCAGCAGCTTAAAGACAGCCTCTGGAAACACCATATATTTT. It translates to CASSLKTASGNTIYF.